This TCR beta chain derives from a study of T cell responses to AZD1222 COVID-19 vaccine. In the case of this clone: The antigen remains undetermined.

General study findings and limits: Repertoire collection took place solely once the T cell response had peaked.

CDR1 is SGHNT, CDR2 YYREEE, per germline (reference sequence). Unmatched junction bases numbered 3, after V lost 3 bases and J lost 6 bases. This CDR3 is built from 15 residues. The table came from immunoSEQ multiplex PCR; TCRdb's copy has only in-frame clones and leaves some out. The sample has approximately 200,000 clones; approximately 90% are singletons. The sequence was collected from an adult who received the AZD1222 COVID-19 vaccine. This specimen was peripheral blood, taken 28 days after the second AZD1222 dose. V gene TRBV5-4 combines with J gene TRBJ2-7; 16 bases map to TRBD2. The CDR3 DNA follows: TGTGCCAGCAGCTCGGGGACTAGCGGGGGGGTCGAGCAGTACTTC. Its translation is CASSSGTSGGVEQYF.